This passage covers 10 T cell receptor beta chains from one sample sequenced in a study of T cells in Graves' hyperthyroidism and ophthalmopathy. Regions amplified from RNA transcripts were the TCR beta CDR3 regions. First-round RT-PCR with HTBI primers amplified the TCR CDR3 region. TCRdb passed the multiplex PCR reads through MiXCR, listing each CDR3 protein once. The sample includes roughly 400,000 distinct CDR3 sequences, less than 20% of them seen just once. Sequencing was performed on blood. The receptors were sampled from a woman between 18 and 29 years old with Graves' hyperthyroidism that later progressed to Graves' ophthalmopathy.

J is TRBJ2-7 and V is TRBV4-1; 9 nucleotides agree with TRBD2. From germline, CDR1 is MGHRA and CDR2 YSYEKL. The CDR3 is 17 amino acids. After removal of 1 base from V and 0 bases from J, the junction contained 7 bases not matched to a gene. Here the CDR3 DNA reads TGCGCCAGCAGCCAAGGGGGAGCGGGAGGCCCCTCCTACGAGCAGTACTTC. Protein sequence: CASSQGGAGGPSYEQYF.

At least ten counts were recorded for this clonotype. The chain is built from TRBV2 and TRBJ1-6, with D possibly matching TRBD1 (5 bases). Germline values: CDR1 SNHLY, CDR2 FYNNEI. The V end was cut by 5 bases, the J end by 7 bases, with 15 bases between. This CDR3 has 15 amino acids. CDR3 nucleotides: TGTGCCAGCAGTCGAGACAGCCTCCGAAATTCACCCCTCCACTTT. This codes for CASSRDSLRNSPLHF.

This clonotype was counted at least ten times. The rearrangement joins TRBV5-1 to TRBJ2-1; 10 bases map to TRBD2. Germline V lookup: CDR1 SGHRS, CDR2 YFSETQ. This CDR3 is built from 18 residues. Unmatched junction bases numbered 8, after V lost 2 bases and J lost 0 bases. The CDR3 region has the DNA TGCGCCAGCAGCTTTCTAGCGGGAGTCCCAAGCTCCTACAATGAGCAGTTCTTC. As protein: CASSFLAGVPSSYNEQFF. The complete variable domain, with remaining parts taken from reference TRBV5-1 and TRBJ2-1, reads KAGVTQTPRYLIKTRGQQVTLSCSPISGHRSVSWYQQTPGQGLQFLFEYFSETQRNKGNFPGRFSGRQFSNSRSEMNVSTLELGDSALYLCASSFLAGVPSSYNEQFFGPGTRLTVL.

This clonotype has at least ten counts. The chain joins TRBV27 to TRBJ2-1, with D possibly being TRBD2 (6 bases). The CDR3 has 15 residues. Germline values: CDR1 MNHEY, CDR2 SMNVEV (reference sequence). With 5 bases removed from V and 8 bases from J, the gap between germline ends came to 19 bases. The CDR3 sequence is CASSIWTTPPYEQFF. The CDR3 nucleotides are TGTGCCAGCAGTATCTGGACTACCCCCCCCTATGAGCAGTTCTTC.

V and J are TRBV6-1 and TRBJ2-5, with D hard to call. CDR3 size: 13 residues. CDR1 and CDR2 (germline): MNHNS, SASEGT. The V end was cut by 0 bases, the J end by 5 bases, with 7 bases between. The CDR3 loop reads CASSEAGVETQYF. CDR3 nucleotide sequence: TGTGCCAGCAGTGAAGCCGGAGTGGAGACCCAGTACTTC.

V gene TRBV13 combines with J gene TRBJ2-3, with a possible D match to TRBD1 (6 bases). Germline lookup yields CDR1 PRHDT and CDR2 FYEKMQ (reference sequence). The V gene lost 4 bases and the J gene lost 5 bases, with 19 bases spanning the gap. The CDR3 has 16 residues. This chain's CDR3 is CASSSPFGRGGDTQYF. As DNA, the CDR3 is TGTGCCAGCAGCTCACCCTTCGGCAGGGGCGGAGATACGCAGTATTTT.

This chain connects TRBV20-1 to TRBJ2-4; possible D gene TRBD1, 6 bases. Germline CDR1 is DFQATT and CDR2 is SNEGSKA (reference sequence). With 3 bases removed from V and 7 bases from J, the gap between germline ends came to 16 bases. The CDR3 has 14 amino acids. CDR3 sequence (DNA): TGCAGTGCTAGCACCGGGACAATTGGTAACATTCAGTACTTC. Translated, it gives CSASTGTIGNIQYF.

This clonotype has ten or more counts. The DNA of the CDR3 is TGTGCCAGCAGTTTATACCACTACAATGAGCAGTTCTTC. It encodes CASSLYHYNEQFF. This chain links TRBV28 with TRBJ2-1; D ambiguous. Germline lookup yields CDR1 MDHEN and CDR2 SYDVKM. The CDR3 extends over 13 amino acids. Trimming removed 1 base at V and 3 bases at J, with 4 bases between. Complete variable domain (other parts from reference TRBV28 and TRBJ2-1): DVKVTQSSRYLVKRTGEKVFLECVQDMDHENMFWYRQDPGLGLRLIYFSYDVKMKEKGDIPEGYSVSREKKERFSLILESASTNQTSMYLCASSLYHYNEQFFGPGTRLTVL.

Many counts were recorded for this clonotype. The chain uses TRBV6-1 and TRBJ2-1; D is undetermined. Germline loops: CDR1 MNHNS, CDR2 SASEGT. Trimming took 7 bases from V and 0 from J, leaving 10 bases between them. The CDR3 totals 14 residues. In nucleotides, the CDR3 is TGTGCCAGCATGCGGCCTAGCTCCTACAATGAGCAGTTCTTC. Protein sequence: CASMRPSSYNEQFF.

Many counts were recorded for this clonotype. V is TRBV12-3 or TRBV12-4 and J is TRBJ2-1; 11 bases are shared with TRBD2. Losses at the gene ends were 2 bases for V and 6 bases for J; bases not matched to a gene: 3. CDR3 length: 15 amino acids. CDR3 region: CASSLNSGRVNEQFF. The CDR3 nucleotides are TGTGCCAGCAGTTTAAATAGCGGGAGGGTCAATGAGCAGTTCTTC.